A single sample is the source of the 29 T cell receptor beta chains below, sequenced in a study of T cell responses to AZD1222 COVID-19 vaccine. Assay used: immunoSEQ multiplex PCR; TCRdb lists only in-frame clones, some missing. The sample shows over 110,000 clones, approximately 87% of them seen only once. Sequencing used peripheral blood, obtained 28 days after the second AZD1222 dose. Receptor source: an adult who received the AZD1222 COVID-19 vaccine.

CDR3 sequence: CASSKGLDTGELFF. The DNA for the CDR3 is TGTGCCAGCAGTAAAGGACTAGACACCGGGGAGCTGTTTTTT. The rearrangement joins TRBV6-4 to TRBJ2-2, with 7 bases matching TRBD2. This CDR3 is built from 14 residues. The V segment lost 5 bases and the J segment 3 bases; nucleotides outside the gene matches: 3. Germline V CDR1 and CDR2: MRHNA, SNTAGT.

The V call is TRBV19, the J call TRBJ2-1; weak D call: TRBD1 (7 bases). The CDR3 runs to 14 residues. In germline, CDR1 is LNHDA, CDR2 SQIVND (reference sequence). Between the trimmed V and J ends, which lost 6 bases and 2 bases, there was a span of 11 bases. CDR3 DNA sequence: TGTGCCAGTAGGCGGGACAGAACCTACAATGAGCAGTTCTTC. This translates into CASRRDRTYNEQFF.

The table lists this clone with a count of one. J is TRBJ1-6 and V is TRBV6-5; TRBD1 aligns across 7 bases. The junction had 11 bases not matched to a gene; V was cut back by 11 bases and J by 10 bases. Per the germline V gene, CDR1 is MNHEY and CDR2 is SVGAGI. The length of the CDR3 is 13 residues. CDR3 protein: CAGGGAGGSPLHF. The CDR3 nucleotides read TGTGCCGGAGGGGGGGCAGGGGGATCACCCCTCCACTTT.

This rearrangement joins TRBV7-2 to TRBJ1-6; D perhaps matches TRBD1 (5 bases). The CDR3 extends over 16 amino acids. Germline CDR1 is SGHTA and CDR2 is FQGNSA. The V end was cut by 5 bases, the J end by 5 bases, with 16 bases between. The CDR3 is CASSPRGQGNNSPLHF. Written as DNA, the CDR3 is TGTGCCAGCAGCCCCCGTGGGCAGGGAAATAATTCACCCCTCCACTTT. Complete variable domain (other parts from reference TRBV7-2 and TRBJ1-6): GAGVSQSPSNKVTEKGKDVELRCDPISGHTALYWYRQSLGQGLEFLIYFQGNSAPDKSGLPSDRFSAERTGGSVSTLTIQRTQQEDSAVYLCASSPRGQGNNSPLHFGNGTRLTVT.

This sequence joins TRBV3-1 (or the pseudogene TRBV3-2) and TRBJ2-7, with D perhaps matching TRBD1 (5 bases). The CDR3 totals 14 residues. V shed 3 bases and J shed 4 bases, with 13 bases lying between them. The V gene's germline CDR1 is LGHDT and CDR2 YNNKEL (reference sequence). CDR3 in amino acids: CASSQVAGPYEQYF. The CDR3 nucleotides read TGTGCCAGCAGCCAGGTTGCAGGGCCGTACGAGCAGTACTTC.

The gene calls are TRBV7-8 and TRBJ1-5; D unclear. The CDR3 covers 14 residues. V was trimmed by 1 base and J by 0 bases, leaving 4 bases between them. Germline CDR1 and CDR2: SGHVS and FQNEAQ. The CDR3 spells CASSLGVSNQPQHF. DNA of the CDR3: TGTGCCAGCAGCTTAGGGGTTAGCAATCAGCCCCAGCATTTT.

The rearrangement uses TRBV3-1 (or the pseudogene TRBV3-2) and TRBJ1-6; TRBD1 might be the D (6 bases). Deletions cut 1 base from V and 6 bases from J, with 16 bases between. The CDR3 contains 17 residues. The germline CDR1 and CDR2 sequences are LGHDT and YNNKEL (reference sequence). The CDR3 reads CASSQVPGGAGNSPLHF. The CDR3 DNA follows: TGTGCCAGCAGCCAAGTTCCGGGGGGGGCAGGTAATTCACCCCTCCACTTT.

V usage is TRBV6-2 or TRBV6-3 and J usage is TRBJ1-6; 7 nucleotides align to TRBD1. Germline V gene data show CDR1 as MNHEY and CDR2 as SVGEGT. The junction had 10 bases not matched to a gene; V was cut back by 5 bases and J by 0 bases. CDR3 size: 18 residues. This chain's CDR3 is CASSRSGPGGSYNSPLHF. CDR3 DNA sequence: TGTGCCAGCAGTCGTTCCGGACCAGGGGGCTCCTATAATTCACCCCTCCACTTT.

This CDR3 is CASSRQEGETQYF. The CDR3 DNA is TGCGCCAGCAGCCGTCAGGAAGGGGAGACCCAGTACTTC. The rearrangement links TRBV5-1 to TRBJ2-5, with no clear D. Per the germline V gene, CDR1 is SGHRS and CDR2 is YFSETQ. V was cut by 4 bases and J by 5 bases, with 12 bases left in between. CDR3 size: 13 residues.

V is TRBV29-1 and J is TRBJ2-5; D might be TRBD1 (5 bases). Trimming shortened V by 3 bases and J by 7 bases, and 15 bases separated the two germline ends. Germline V gene lookup returns CDR1 SQVTM and CDR2 ANQGSEA. The CDR3 length is 13 residues. The CDR3 coding sequence is TGCAGCGTTGACCGAGGACAAGGTGTGACCCAGTACTTC. Its translation: CSVDRGQGVTQYF.

This clone ranks as medium-sized (0.01 to 0.1%). J is TRBJ2-1 and V is TRBV5-1, with 11 bases that match TRBD2. With V trimmed by 4 bases and J by 4 bases, 4 bases remained unmatched. There are 15 residues in the CDR3. The germline CDR1 and CDR2 sequences are SGHRS and YFSETQ. This CDR3 reads CASSPGLAAYNEQFF. CDR3 sequence (DNA): TGCGCCAGCAGCCCGGGACTAGCGGCTTACAATGAGCAGTTCTTC. Variable domain in full (rest from reference TRBV5-1 and TRBJ2-1): KAGVTQTPRYLIKTRGQQVTLSCSPISGHRSVSWYQQTPGQGLQFLFEYFSETQRNKGNFPGRFSGRQFSNSRSEMNVSTLELGDSALYLCASSPGLAAYNEQFFGPGTRLTVL.

This rearrangement joins TRBV5-4 to TRBJ1-3; D is uncertain. Trimming removed 2 bases at V and 0 bases at J, with 3 bases between. The CDR3 consists of 13 residues. Germline-derived CDR1 and CDR2 are SGHNT and YYREEE (reference sequence). CDR3 region: CASSFSSGNTIYF. The CDR3 nucleotides are TGTGCCAGCAGCTTTTCCTCTGGAAACACCATATATTTT.

The V call is TRBV5-4, the J call TRBJ1-2; 8 nucleotides agree with TRBD1. Germline CDR1 reads SGHNT; CDR2 reads YYREEE (reference sequence). This CDR3 is 14 amino acids long. The trim removed 4 bases at V and 7 bases at J, leaving 9 bases unmatched. This CDR3 reads CASSPGQAGGGYTF. The CDR3 nucleotides are TGTGCCAGCAGCCCGGGACAGGCGGGGGGTGGCTACACCTTC. The entire variable domain, with the rest obtained from reference TRBV5-4 and TRBJ1-2, is as follows: ETGVTQSPTHLIKTRGQQVTLRCSSQSGHNTVSWYQQALGQGPQFIFQYYREEENGRGNFPPRFSGLQFPNYSSELNVNALELDDSALYLCASSPGQAGGGYTFGSGTRLTVV.

CDR3 protein: CAIRQAGGEETQYF. The CDR3 DNA reads TGTGCCATCAGGCAAGCGGGGGGCGAAGAGACCCAGTACTTC. The rearrangement uses TRBV10-3 and TRBJ2-5, with 9 positions matching TRBD2. V lost 6 bases to trimming and J lost 3 bases; unmatched junction nucleotides: 5. CDR1 ENHRY and CDR2 SYGVKD come from the germline V gene. This CDR3 is 14 amino acids long.

The chain couples TRBV9 to TRBJ1-4; 7 bases align to TRBD1. With V trimmed by 0 bases and J by 8 bases, 10 bases remained unmatched. Germline CDR1 is SGDLS and CDR2 is YYNGEE. CDR3 length: 16 residues. The CDR3, as DNA: TGTGCCAGCAGCGTAGGGACAGGTACCCTTGGGGAAAAACTGTTTTTT. Translated, it gives CASSVGTGTLGEKLFF.

The chain is built from TRBV11-2 and TRBJ2-1; D is undetermined. V lost 4 bases to trimming and J lost 0 bases, with 10 bases between them. This CDR3 comprises 15 residues. In germline, CDR1 is SGHAT, CDR2 FQNNGV. CDR3 in DNA: TGTGCCAGCAGCTCTCTTGGGCCCTCCTACAATGAGCAGTTCTTC. It is translated as CASSSLGPSYNEQFF. The full variable domain, rest sourced from reference TRBV11-2 and TRBJ2-1, is EAGVAQSPRYKIIEKRQSVAFWCNPISGHATLYWYQQILGQGPKLLIQFQNNGVVDDSQLPKDRFSAERLKGVDSTLKIQPAKLEDSAVYLCASSSLGPSYNEQFFGPGTRLTVL.

The V call is TRBV28, the J call TRBJ1-6; maybe TRBD1 (5 bases). The V and J ends lost 5 bases and 5 bases respectively, with 13 bases between them. This CDR3 contains 15 residues. Germline CDR1 reads MDHEN; CDR2 reads SYDVKM. The CDR3 nucleotides read TGTGCCAGCAGTGGGGGTGCGAGGGATAATTCACCCCTCCACTTT. As protein: CASSGGARDNSPLHF.

V and J are TRBV10-3 and TRBJ2-7; 12 positions match TRBD2. Per the germline V gene, CDR1 is ENHRY and CDR2 is SYGVKD. V gave up 10 bases and J gave up 3 bases; unmatched junction bases: 4. The CDR3 sequence is 13 residues long. The CDR3 loop is CATLAGGDYEQYF. CDR3 sequence (DNA): TGTGCCACCCTAGCGGGAGGGGACTACGAGCAGTACTTC.

The chain uses TRBV7-8 and TRBJ1-1; the D gene is possibly TRBD1 (6 bases). Germline CDR1 is SGHVS and CDR2 is FQNEAQ. The CDR3 covers 13 residues. V was trimmed by 10 bases and J by 0 bases, leaving 12 bases between them. The CDR3 loop reads CATRQDMNTEAFF. In DNA form, the CDR3 reads TGTGCCACTAGACAGGACATGAACACTGAAGCTTTCTTT. The whole variable domain, filled in from reference TRBV7-8 and TRBJ1-1, reads GAGVSQSPRYKVAKRGQDVALRCDPISGHVSLFWYQQALGQGPEFLTYFQNEAQLDKSGLPSDRFFAERPEGSVSTLKIQRTQQEDSAVYLCATRQDMNTEAFFGQGTRLTVV.

V and J are TRBV5-1 and TRBJ2-6; D is ambiguous. Germline CDR1 SGHRS, CDR2 YFSETQ. This CDR3 spans 16 amino acids. V was pared by 0 bases and J by 2 bases, with 9 bases between. The CDR3 DNA reads TGCGCCAGCAGCTTGGTTGCGGTGGCTGGGGCCAACGTCCTGACTTTC. The encoded protein is CASSLVAVAGANVLTF. Looking up the rest from reference TRBV5-1 and TRBJ2-6 gives the full variable domain: KAGVTQTPRYLIKTRGQQVTLSCSPISGHRSVSWYQQTPGQGLQFLFEYFSETQRNKGNFPGRFSGRQFSNSRSEMNVSTLELGDSALYLCASSLVAVAGANVLTFGAGSRLTVL.

This chain uses TRBV4-2 with TRBJ1-5, with unresolved D. This CDR3 is built from 15 residues. Germline V CDR1 and CDR2: LGHNA, YNFKEQ. V lost 0 bases to trimming and J lost 3 bases, with 9 bases between them. For the CDR3, the DNA is TGTGCCAGCAGCCAAGACACGGAAGCCAATCAGCCCCAGCATTTT. This codes for CASSQDTEANQPQHF.

This chain joins TRBV7-9 and TRBJ1-1, with 10 positions matching TRBD1. The CDR3 runs to 16 residues. The J segment lost 0 bases and the V segment lost 4 bases, leaving 5 bases of the junction unmatched. Per germline, CDR1 SEHNR and CDR2 FQNEAQ (reference sequence). CDR3 in DNA: TGTGCCAGCAGCTCAGGACAGGGGGTGATGAACACTGAAGCTTTCTTT. It yields the protein CASSSGQGVMNTEAFF.

The CDR3 nucleotides read TGTGCCAGCAGCCAAGTCCGCAACAGGGCCCCGAACACCGGGGAGCTGTTTTTT. Its translation is CASSQVRNRAPNTGELFF. The chain links TRBV3-1 (or the pseudogene TRBV3-2) to TRBJ2-2, with D possibly TRBD1 on 6 matching bases. CDR3 length: 18 amino acids. V gave up 1 base and J gave up 0 bases, with 15 bases separating them. Germline lookup yields CDR1 LGHDT and CDR2 YNNKEL (reference sequence).

This clone was observed a handful of times. The chain recombines TRBV7-2 with TRBJ2-5; D unresolved. The CDR3 loop spans 18 amino acids. V was pared by 5 bases and J by 4 bases, with 26 bases between. CDR1 SGHTA and CDR2 FQGNSA come from the germline V gene. The CDR3 is CASSQISGRLSARETQYF. The CDR3 DNA follows: TGTGCCAGCAGCCAGATAAGTGGGCGGTTATCGGCCCGAGAGACCCAGTACTTC.

The J gene is TRBJ2-7, the V gene TRBV3-1 (or the pseudogene TRBV3-2); 10 nucleotides agree with TRBD2. J lost 5 bases, V lost 0 bases, and 4 bases had no gene match. The CDR3 totals 15 residues. Germline V CDR1 and CDR2: LGHDT, YNNKEL (reference sequence). The CDR3 loop reads CASSQESSGRNEQYF. As DNA, the CDR3 is TGTGCCAGCAGCCAAGAATCTAGCGGGAGAAACGAGCAGTACTTC.

J is TRBJ2-1 and V is TRBV7-3; TRBD2 aligns across 10 bases. Germline assignment: CDR1 SGHTA and CDR2 FQGTGA. V dropped 5 bases and J dropped 3; count of bases not matched to a gene: 10. This CDR3 is 17 amino acids long. For the CDR3, the DNA is TGTGCCAGCAGCCTACAAGGCCTAGCGGGGGACTACAATGAGCAGTTCTTC. Its protein product is CASSLQGLAGDYNEQFF.

This chain joins TRBV27 and TRBJ1-1, with unresolved D. This CDR3 region has 15 residues. The germline gives CDR1 MNHEY, CDR2 SMNVEV (reference sequence). The V end was cut by 8 bases, the J end by 2 bases, with 18 bases between. CDR3: CASQPGQLINTEAFF. In DNA, the CDR3 is TGTGCCAGCCAACCCGGGCAGTTGATAAACACTGAAGCTTTCTTT.

This sequence joins TRBV5-1 and TRBJ1-3, with 10 bases matching TRBD1. The junction had 4 bases not matched to a gene; V was cut back by 3 bases and J by 1 base. CDR1 is SGHRS and CDR2 is YFSETQ in the germline V gene. The CDR3 runs 16 residues. In DNA, the CDR3 is TGCGCCAGCAGCTACGGACAGGGGGTATCTGGAAACACCATATATTTT. Translated, it gives CASSYGQGVSGNTIYF.

The chain uses TRBV18 and TRBJ1-1; possible D gene TRBD1, 5 bases. Trimming removed 4 bases at V and 1 base at J, with 10 bases between. The CDR3 consists of 14 residues. Per the germline V gene, CDR1 is KGHSH and CDR2 is LQKENI. CDR3 loop: CASSRGTGNTEAFF. CDR3 DNA sequence: TGTGCCAGCTCACGGGGCACGGGGAACACTGAAGCTTTCTTT.